This section outlines one TCR beta chain sequence together with its context. The study ran its PCR with 60 Vbeta and 13 Jbeta primers. This table comes from immunoSEQ multiplex PCR, and its TCRdb copy is limited to in-frame clones, with some not included. In the table there are approximately 100,000 clones, around 77% of which are singletons. The sample comes from a study of cytomegalovirus exposure and HLA in healthy donors. In germline, CDR1 is MDHEN, CDR2 SYDVKM. Trimming at V came to 8 bases and at J to 3 bases, leaving 3 bases not matched to a gene. The CDR3 consists of 12 residues. Material: PBMCs. This clonotype originated in a man aged 35-49 years in good health and CMV-seropositive. The V gene is TRBV28, the J gene TRBJ2-7; 8 positions match TRBD1. CDR3 sequence reads: CASGTGGYEQYF. CDR3 sequence (DNA): TGTGCCAGCGGGACAGGAGGCTACGAGCAGTACTTC.